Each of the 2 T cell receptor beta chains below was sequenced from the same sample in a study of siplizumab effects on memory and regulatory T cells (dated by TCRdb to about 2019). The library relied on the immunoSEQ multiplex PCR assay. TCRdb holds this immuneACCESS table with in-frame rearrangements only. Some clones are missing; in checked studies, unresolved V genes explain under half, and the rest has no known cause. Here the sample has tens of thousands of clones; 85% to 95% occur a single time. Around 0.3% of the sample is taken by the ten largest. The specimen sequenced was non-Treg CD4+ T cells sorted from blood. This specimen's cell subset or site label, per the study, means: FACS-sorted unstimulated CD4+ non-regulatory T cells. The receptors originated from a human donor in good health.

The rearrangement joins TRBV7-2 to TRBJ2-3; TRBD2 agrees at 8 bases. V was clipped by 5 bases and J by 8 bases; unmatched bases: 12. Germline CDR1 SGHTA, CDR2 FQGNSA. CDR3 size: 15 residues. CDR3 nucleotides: TGTGCCAGCAGCGAAATCACGGGAGGGCGGGGTACGCAGTATTTT. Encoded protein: CASSEITGGRGTQYF.

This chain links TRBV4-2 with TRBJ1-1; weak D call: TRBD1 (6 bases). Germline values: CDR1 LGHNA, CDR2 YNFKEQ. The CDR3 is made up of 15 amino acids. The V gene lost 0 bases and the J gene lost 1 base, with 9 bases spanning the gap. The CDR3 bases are TGTGCCAGCAGCCAAGAGGGGGCTGGGAACACTGAAGCTTTCTTT. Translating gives CASSQEGAGNTEAFF.